A selection of T cell receptor beta chains follows, all from one sample in a study of blood T cell repertoires in COVID-19. Generated by immunoSEQ multiplex PCR, the TCRdb table keeps only in-frame clones and is missing some. The repertoire consists of approximately 84,000 clones, with about 90% occurring once and the leading ten covering approximately 1.6%. The sequenced material came from peripheral blood. Receptors were obtained from a human donor with active COVID-19. The donor label of this sample is uncertain. The CDR3 runs from the conserved cysteine through the conserved F or W. D genes are given only for firm matches. The listing skips clone size in some rows; elsewhere it reads once, few, many or a size class.

CDR3 DNA | CDR3 protein | V gene | D gene | J gene | clone size | CDR3 length
TGTGCCAGCAGTACACAGACAGGGGGCGTAGCCAAAAACATTCAGTACTTC | CASSTQTGGVAKNIQYF | TRBV6-2/TRBV6-3 | TRBD1 | TRBJ2-4 | NA | 17
TGTGCCAGCAGCTCGCGACACGGCAATCAGCCCCAGCATTTT | CASSSRHGNQPQHF | TRBV7-9 | NA | TRBJ1-5 | NA | 14
TGTGCCAGTAGTATTAACCGGGGCACTGAAGCTTTCTTT | CASSINRGTEAFF | TRBV19 | NA | TRBJ1-1 | NA | 13
TGTGCCAGCAGCTTAGATGGCGGCAGCCAAGAGACCCAGTACTTC | CASSLDGGSQETQYF | TRBV11-2 | NA | TRBJ2-5 | NA | 15
TGTGCCACCAGTGATCGGGGACAGAGGAACACCGGGGAGCTGTTTTTT | CATSDRGQRNTGELFF | TRBV24-1 | TRBD1 | TRBJ2-2 | NA | 16
TGTGCCAGTAGTAACCGGGGAACTAATGAAAAACTGTTTTTT | CASSNRGTNEKLFF | TRBV19 | NA | TRBJ1-4 | few | 14
TGTGCCAGCAGCCAAGCAGGCGTAAACAGGGACAATCAGCCCCAGCATTTT | CASSQAGVNRDNQPQHF | TRBV4-2 | NA | TRBJ1-5 | NA | 17
TGTGCCAGCAGCCGAACTTCCGGGACAGGGGGCGCAGATACGCAGTATTTT | CASSRTSGTGGADTQYF | TRBV5-5 | TRBD1 | TRBJ2-3 | NA | 17
TGTGCCAGCAGCTTCCCAGGGCAAGACACCGGGGAGCTGTTTTTT | CASSFPGQDTGELFF | TRBV11-3 | NA | TRBJ2-2 | NA | 15
TGTGCCAGCAGTCCCCGACGGGGGTATGGCTACACCTTC | CASSPRRGYGYTF | TRBV27 | NA | TRBJ1-2 | once | 13
TGCGCCAGCAGCCAAGATACGACAGGGGGTCTCAACACCGGGGAGCTGTTTTTT | CASSQDTTGGLNTGELFF | TRBV4-3 | TRBD1 | TRBJ2-2 | NA | 18
TGTGCCAGCAGTTTATACCGACAGGGATGGGGCTACACCTTC | CASSLYRQGWGYTF | TRBV28 | TRBD1 | TRBJ1-2 | NA | 14
TGTGCCAGCAGTGTTCCATTTGGCTACACCTTC | CASSVPFGYTF | TRBV2 | NA | TRBJ1-2 | NA | 11
TGTGCCAGCTCACCAGGGACAGATAGCAATCAGCCCCAGCATTTT | CASSPGTDSNQPQHF | TRBV18 | TRBD1 | TRBJ1-5 | NA | 15
TGTGCCAGCAGCGAGACCGGGACAGAAAATTCACCCCTCCACTTT | CASSETGTENSPLHF | TRBV9 | TRBD1 | TRBJ1-6 | NA | 15
TGTGCCAGCAGCTTGGGACATACCGATTCACCCCTCCACTTT | CASSLGHTDSPLHF | TRBV5-8 | NA | TRBJ1-6 | NA | 14
TGTGCCAGCAGCGTGGACAGGGCCCGTAGCCCCTATTTT | CASSVDRARSPYF | TRBV6-5 | TRBD1 | TRBJ1-3 | NA | 13
TGTGCCAGCAGCCCCAGAGGACTAGGGGGGAGGGAGCAGTTCTTC | CASSPRGLGGREQFF | TRBV7-2 | NA | TRBJ2-1 | once | 15
TGTGCCAGCAGCCAGGCACCGGGACTAGGCCCCCAAGAGACCCAGTACTTC | CASSQAPGLGPQETQYF | TRBV4-2 | TRBD2 | TRBJ2-5 | NA | 17
TGTGCCAGCAGTGACTCAGCGGGGGCCTACAATGAGCAGTTCTTC | CASSDSAGAYNEQFF | TRBV6-4 | TRBD2 | TRBJ2-1 | once | 15
TGCGCCAGCAGCCAAGACAGGGCTAATCAGCCCCAGCATTTT | CASSQDRANQPQHF | TRBV4-3 | NA | TRBJ1-5 | once | 14
TGTGCCAGCAGTACGTTAGCGGGACCGAACAATGAGCAGTTCTTC | CASSTLAGPNNEQFF | TRBV2 | TRBD2 | TRBJ2-1 | NA | 15
TGTGCCTGGAGTGTACAGGGGAACACTGAAGCTTTCTTT | CAWSVQGNTEAFF | TRBV30 | NA | TRBJ1-1 | NA | 13
TGTGCCAGCAGGCTCGGACAGGGTTTGAATTCACCCCTCCACTTT | CASRLGQGLNSPLHF | TRBV6-5 | TRBD1 | TRBJ1-6 | NA | 15
TGTGCCAGCAGTCCCGGGACAGGGAAACAGCCCCAGCATTTT | CASSPGTGKQPQHF | TRBV6-5 | TRBD1 | TRBJ1-5 | NA | 14
TGTGCCAGTAGTATTATTTCGGGGGGCGGCCACACTGAAGCTTTCTTT | CASSIISGGGHTEAFF | TRBV19 | NA | TRBJ1-1 | NA | 16
TGCGCCAGCAGCCAAGATAGGGGAAACTCTGGAAACACCATATATTTT | CASSQDRGNSGNTIYF | TRBV4-3 | NA | TRBJ1-3 | few | 16
TGTGCCAGCAGCCAATGGAGCAGCGGCTCTGGGGCCAACGTCCTGACTTTC | CASSQWSSGSGANVLTF | TRBV3-1/TRBV3-2 | NA | TRBJ2-6 | once | 17
TGTGCCAGCAGCTTAGGCGGGGGAAACTATGGCTACACCTTC | CASSLGGGNYGYTF | TRBV7-2 | NA | TRBJ1-2 | NA | 14
TGTGCCAGCAGTATGTATCCGGGGAGAGACAATGAGCAGTTCTTC | CASSMYPGRDNEQFF | TRBV28 | NA | TRBJ2-1 | many | 15
TGTGCCAGCACAGCAGAGGGATTGAACACTGAAGCTTTCTTT | CASTAEGLNTEAFF | TRBV7-2 | NA | TRBJ1-1 | NA | 14
TGTGCCAGCAGTCCAACGGGACAGACCTACAATGAGCAGTTCTTC | CASSPTGQTYNEQFF | TRBV13 | TRBD1 | TRBJ2-1 | NA | 15
TGCAGCGTTTCCGGCGGGGACTATGGCTACACCTTC | CSVSGGDYGYTF | TRBV29-1 | NA | TRBJ1-2 | NA | 12